The source of this T cell receptor (beta chain) is a study of blood T cell repertoires in COVID-19 (dated by TCRdb to about 2020). Concerning the study at large: Samples covering the acute and convalescent phases of COVID-19 were provided by collaborators in the United States, Italy and Spain. The material from the prospective study consisted of cDNA or gDNA derived from T cells, B-cell-depleted T cells, or PBMCs. Subjects who had been exposed to COVID-19, were actively infected with it, or had recovered from it provided the deeply sampled blood TCRbeta repertoires that made up the dataset. The repertoires were released in a freely available public database meant as a resource for research on the immune response to SARS-CoV-2. Samples came from the ongoing ImmuneRACE study (first 160 participants) plus 1,254 subjects from 6 global collaborators. The sample metadata nearly always contained a de-identified subject ID, COVID-19 status, age in years and sex. Where available, HLA class I and class II types were taken from metadata supplied by the sample provider and were not determined by assay-based typing.

About this clone: Its cognate antigen has yet to be identified. Base-call qualities are not available, and no considerably larger clone is one nucleotide away.

The immunoSEQ Assay, a bias-controlled multiplex PCR, was used to amplify TCRbeta CDR3 regions from genomic DNA. As for the authors' bioinformatics: The number of nucleated cells in each sample was estimated from the amplification of reference gene primers within the assay. To quantify the absolute abundance of each unique TCRbeta CDR3 rearrangement, sequence reads were collapsed and filtered. For each sample, productive Simpson clonality was calculated as the square root of Simpson's diversity index over productive rearrangements. TCRdb took this table from immuneACCESS and kept in-frame rearrangements with V and J called. Such tables lack part of the clones; where checked against another copy, unresolved V genes explain under half of the gap, and the rest is unexplained. The V and J calls and clone size were taken over from that table, and D and trimming were inferred from the DNA. The sample table shows around 230,000 clones, and roughly 77% are seen once. The ten largest clones take up nearly 9.5% of the sample.

What the authors observed across the whole study: How much clinical and demographic metadata was included differed by source and by participant, and the metadata was provided uncurated.

Participants in the prospective study were enrolled through a virtual design, were aged roughly 18 to 100 years, and lived in fewer than 30 United States geographic areas. In the prospective study, participants were assigned to cohorts based on the clinical history participants reported in a screening survey and a study questionnaire. Recovered participants in ImmuneRACE Cohort 3 were defined as having two consecutive negative NP/OP PCR tests, clearance from a healthcare professional, or resolution of symptoms. Mobile phlebotomists in the prospective study collected whole blood, serum and a nasopharyngeal or oropharyngeal swab from every participant. Prospective study participants could optionally give additional blood draws and questionnaires over an approximately 2-month period. Before DNA extraction, prospective study blood samples were shipped either frozen or at room temperature. Trimming removed 0 bases from V and 2 bases from J, leaving 16 bases between the germline ends. The CDR3 runs 18 residues from the cysteine to the phenylalanine. Kept here is only the CDR3 DNA, which spans 54 bases and is read in frame from base 1.

This clonotype was obtained from a middle-aged man who had recovered from COVID-19. The chain was built from TRBV23-1 and TRBJ1-4; D gene: possibly TRBD1, on 6 matching bases. TRBV23-1 is assigned to the ORF class and has an uncertain function. Sequencing was done on a sample of PBMCs or T cells enriched from blood (not recorded which). Here the CDR3 is given as CASSQSKRDGQTNEKLFF. The DNA sequence is as follows: TGCGCCAGCAGTCAATCGAAGCGGGACGGACAGACTAATGAAAAACTGTTTTTT.